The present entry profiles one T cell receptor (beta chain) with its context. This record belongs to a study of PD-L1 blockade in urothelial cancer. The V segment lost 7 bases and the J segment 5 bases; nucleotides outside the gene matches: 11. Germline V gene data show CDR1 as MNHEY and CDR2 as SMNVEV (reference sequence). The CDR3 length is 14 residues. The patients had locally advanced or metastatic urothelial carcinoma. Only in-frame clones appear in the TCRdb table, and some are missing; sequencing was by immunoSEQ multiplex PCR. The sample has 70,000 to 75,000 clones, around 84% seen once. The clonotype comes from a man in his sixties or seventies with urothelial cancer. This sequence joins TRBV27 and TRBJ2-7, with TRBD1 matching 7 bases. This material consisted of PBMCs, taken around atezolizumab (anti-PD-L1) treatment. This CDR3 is CASNAQGEPHEQYF. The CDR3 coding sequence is TGTGCCAGCAATGCGCAGGGGGAACCCCACGAGCAGTACTTC.